This note documents a single T cell receptor (beta chain) sequence. Its antigen is undetermined. This sample was taken from a study of cytomegalovirus exposure and HLA in healthy donors. PCR primers comprised 60 Vbeta and 13 Jbeta primers. In the study's own analysis: Counted up in a later analysis, unique TCR beta chains came to 65 million to 80 million, with around 12 million shared. Sequencing was performed with immunoSEQ multiplex PCR; in TCRdb, only in-frame clones are kept and a portion is missing. That table supplies the V and J calls and clone size; D and trimming were determined from the DNA. The sample table includes roughly 62,000 clones. Whole-study results and caveats: Cytomegalovirus status was reportedly diagnosed by the classifier with high sensitivity and specificity. A later analysis reportedly identified an Asian-associated ancestry cluster as carrying fewer N-insertions than the 666-donor mean.

Germline-derived CDR1 and CDR2 are SGHRS and YFSETQ. J gave up 9 bases and V 0 bases, and 11 bases lay outside the gene matches. The CDR3 runs to 16 residues. What was sequenced was PBMCs. The J gene is TRBJ2-1, the V gene TRBV5-1; 8 bases fit TRBD1. The receptor comes from a male donor in good health and CMV-seronegative. The CDR3 DNA reads TGCGCCAGCAGCTTGGTAGACAGGGGTGCTCTTAGTGAGCAGTTCTTC. It encodes CASSLVDRGALSEQFF.